The T cell receptor (beta chain) described here comes from a study of blood T cell repertoires in COVID-19. Clones were sequenced by immunoSEQ multiplex PCR, and TCRdb holds only the in-frame ones, with some missing. The table records 210,000 or so clones, nearly 90% of them present only once. Per germline, CDR1 SEHNR and CDR2 FQNEAQ (reference sequence). This CDR3 region has 13 residues. The V end lost 5 bases, the J end lost 4 bases, and 11 bases lay between the germline ends. The TCR sequence derives from a man under 40 who had recovered from COVID-19. Specimen: PBMCs or T cells enriched from blood (not recorded which). This chain joins TRBV7-9 and TRBJ1-1; possibly TRBD1 for D (6 bases). CDR3 residues: CASSAQQGTEAFF. For the CDR3, the DNA is TGTGCCAGCAGCGCCCAACAGGGCACTGAAGCTTTCTTT.